The 13 T cell receptor beta chains in this list originate from one sample, sequenced in a study of OX40 agonist ivuxolimab in advanced cancers. Sequencing was performed with immunoSEQ multiplex PCR; in TCRdb, only in-frame clones are kept and a portion is missing. Of tens of thousands of clones in the sample, 86% were seen once. Material: CD4+ or CD8+ T cells sorted from blood, obtained in a trial of the OX40 agonist ivuxolimab. All receptors come from an adult with an advanced solid tumor such as melanoma, head and neck, liver or kidney cancer.

This chain joins TRBV11-1 and TRBJ2-5; a weak D match, TRBD1 (5 bases). Germline CDR1 reads SGHAT; CDR2 reads FQDESV (reference sequence). Trimming removed 5 bases at V and 5 bases at J, with 15 bases between. This CDR3 region has 14 residues. This CDR3 is CASSHYTGSETQYF. CDR3 in DNA: TGTGCCAGCAGCCATTACACAGGATCGGAGACCCAGTACTTC.

This chain links TRBV2 with TRBJ2-3, with 11 bases identical to TRBD2. V dropped 3 bases and J dropped 4; count of bases not matched to a gene: 15. Looked up from germline, CDR1 is SNHLY and CDR2 is FYNNEI. CDR3 size: 19 residues. The CDR3 coding sequence is TGTGCCAGCAGTGATGGGTTAACTAGCGGGAGTAGAGAGGCAGATACGCAGTATTTT. Translating gives CASSDGLTSGSREADTQYF. The variable domain in full, with the rest retrieved from reference TRBV2 and TRBJ2-3, is EPEVTQTPSHQVTQMGQEVILRCVPISNHLYFYWYRQILGQKVEFLVSFYNNEISEKSEIFDDQFSVERPDGSNFTLKIRSTKLEDSAMYFCASSDGLTSGSREADTQYFGPGTRLTVL.

The CDR3 spells CASSESRETQYF. The CDR3, as DNA: TGTGCCAGCAGTGAATCTCGGGAGACCCAGTACTTC. This chain connects TRBV25-1 to TRBJ2-5; D unclear. With 1 base removed from V and 5 bases from J, the gap between germline ends came to 5 bases. CDR1 MGHDK and CDR2 SYGVNS come from the germline V gene. The CDR3 has 12 residues.

This chain joins TRBV28 and TRBJ1-6, with D unclear. The CDR3 totals 11 residues. Germline V lookup: CDR1 MDHEN, CDR2 SYDVKM. Trimming pared 2 bases from V and 7 bases from J, leaving 0 bases between. CDR3 protein: CASSLNSPLHF. In nucleotides, the CDR3 is TGTGCCAGCAGTTTAAATTCACCCCTCCACTTT.

Only a few counts were recorded for this clone. The rearrangement links TRBV27 to TRBJ1-5; 9 bases line up with TRBD1. The CDR3 loop spans 17 amino acids. V shed 6 bases and J 6 bases; nucleotides not matched to a gene: 15. In germline, CDR1 is MNHEY, CDR2 SMNVEV (reference sequence). CDR3 coding DNA: TGTGCCAGCAGCCGAGGGGGACAGGGTGGGTTTAGTCAGCCCCAGCATTTT. This sequence encodes CASSRGGQGGFSQPQHF.

This chain uses TRBV27 with TRBJ2-3, with 7 bases lining up with TRBD2. The V gene end was trimmed by 5 bases and the J gene end by 3 bases; junction bases not matched to a gene: 14. The CDR3 is 17 amino acids. CDR1 and CDR2 (germline): MNHEY, SMNVEV (reference sequence). The CDR3 reads CASSKNVERDGTDTQYF. In DNA, the CDR3 is TGTGCCAGCAGTAAAAACGTTGAGCGGGACGGGACAGATACGCAGTATTTT.

This chain connects TRBV10-3 to TRBJ2-3; 14 positions agree with TRBD2. V lost 11 bases to trimming and J lost 4 bases; unmatched junction nucleotides: 17. The CDR3 spans 18 residues. Per the germline V gene, CDR1 is ENHRY and CDR2 is SYGVKD. CDR3 sequence (DNA): TGTGCCGCAAGCCCCGGGACTAGCGGGAGAAGGGGCGCAGATACGCAGTATTTT. Translating gives CAASPGTSGRRGADTQYF.

This clone came up a few times. This chain joins TRBV5-6 and TRBJ2-1, with TRBD2 as a possible D gene (5 bases). Germline CDR1 is SGHDT and CDR2 is YYEEEE. The V gene lost 0 bases and the J gene lost 4 bases, with 17 bases spanning the gap. The CDR3 covers 17 residues. The CDR3: CASSLALGPTGYNEQFF. DNA of the CDR3: TGTGCCAGCAGCTTGGCTCTCGGGCCGACGGGGTACAATGAGCAGTTCTTC.

The chain recombines TRBV15 with TRBJ2-3, with D unresolved. CDR3 size: 15 residues. V lost 0 bases and J 1 base, leaving 8 bases between the germline ends. CDR1 and CDR2 (germline): LNHNV, YYDKDF (reference sequence). CDR3 nucleotide sequence: TGTGCCACCAGCAGAGATCGGGCCGGCACAGATACGCAGTATTTT. It yields the protein CATSRDRAGTDTQYF.

The genes are TRBV9 and TRBJ2-7, with 9 bases lining up with TRBD2. The J segment lost 2 bases and the V segment lost 3 bases, leaving 6 bases of the junction unmatched. Germline values: CDR1 SGDLS, CDR2 YYNGEE. The CDR3 runs to 15 residues. The CDR3 DNA reads as TGTGCCAGCAGCGAAGCGGGAGGTCGAACCTACGAGCAGTACTTC. It specifies CASSEAGGRTYEQYF.

The V gene is TRBV2, the J gene TRBJ2-2, with TRBD2 matching over 14 bases. Looked up from germline, CDR1 is SNHLY and CDR2 is FYNNEI. CDR3 length: 16 residues. The trim removed 10 bases at V and 2 bases at J, leaving 6 bases unmatched. The CDR3: CATAGLAGVNTGELFF. In DNA, the CDR3 is TGTGCCACCGCGGGACTAGCGGGAGTAAACACCGGGGAGCTGTTTTTT. The whole variable domain, filled in from reference TRBV2 and TRBJ2-2, reads EPEVTQTPSHQVTQMGQEVILRCVPISNHLYFYWYRQILGQKVEFLVSFYNNEISEKSEIFDDQFSVERPDGSNFTLKIRSTKLEDSAMYFCATAGLAGVNTGELFFGEGSRLTVL.

V usage is TRBV6-6 and J usage is TRBJ2-2; no reliable D call. Germline CDR1 is MNHNY and CDR2 is SVGAGI (reference sequence). Trimming took off 6 bases at V and 7 bases at J, with 12 bases between the two ends. This CDR3 spans 13 amino acids. In nucleotides, the CDR3 is TGTGCCAGCAGCCCCCGATCGCACGGGGAGCTGTTTTTT. Translated: CASSPRSHGELFF.

The rearrangement joins TRBV28 to TRBJ2-1; TRBD1 agrees at 8 bases. The V gene end was trimmed by 8 bases and the J gene end by 2 bases; junction bases not matched to a gene: 8. The CDR3 sequence is 15 residues long. In germline, CDR1 is MDHEN, CDR2 SYDVKM. CDR3 nucleotide sequence: TGTGCCAGCGGTCCCGGGACAGGCACCTACAATGAGCAGTTCTTC. Translating gives CASGPGTGTYNEQFF.